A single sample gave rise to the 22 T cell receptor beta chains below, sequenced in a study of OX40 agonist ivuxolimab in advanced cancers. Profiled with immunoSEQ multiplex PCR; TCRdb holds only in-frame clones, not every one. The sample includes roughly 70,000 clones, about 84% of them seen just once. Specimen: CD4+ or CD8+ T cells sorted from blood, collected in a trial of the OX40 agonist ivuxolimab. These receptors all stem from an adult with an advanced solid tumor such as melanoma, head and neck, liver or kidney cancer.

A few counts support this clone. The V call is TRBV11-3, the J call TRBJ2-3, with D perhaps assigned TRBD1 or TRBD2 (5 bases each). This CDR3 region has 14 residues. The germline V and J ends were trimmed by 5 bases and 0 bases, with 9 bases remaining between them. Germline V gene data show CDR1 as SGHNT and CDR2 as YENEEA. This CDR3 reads CASSRRESTDTQYF. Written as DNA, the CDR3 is TGTGCCAGCAGCCGCAGGGAGAGCACAGATACGCAGTATTTT.

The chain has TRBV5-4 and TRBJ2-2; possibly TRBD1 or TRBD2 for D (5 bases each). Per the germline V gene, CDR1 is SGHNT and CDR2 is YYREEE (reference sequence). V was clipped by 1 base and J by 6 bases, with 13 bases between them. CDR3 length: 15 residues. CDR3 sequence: CASSLRGARPGELFF. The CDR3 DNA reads TGTGCCAGCAGCTTGAGAGGGGCCCGGCCCGGGGAGCTGTTTTTT.

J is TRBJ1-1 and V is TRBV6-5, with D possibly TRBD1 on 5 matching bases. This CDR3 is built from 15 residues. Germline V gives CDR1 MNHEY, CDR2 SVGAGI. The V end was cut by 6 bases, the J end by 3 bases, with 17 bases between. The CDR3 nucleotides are TGTGCCAGCAGCGATCGGACACGGCCCTACACTGAAGCTTTCTTT. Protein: CASSDRTRPYTEAFF.

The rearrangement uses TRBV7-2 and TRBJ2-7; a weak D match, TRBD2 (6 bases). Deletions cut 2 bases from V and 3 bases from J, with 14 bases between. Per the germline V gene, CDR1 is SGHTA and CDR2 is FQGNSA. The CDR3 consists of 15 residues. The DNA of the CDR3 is TGTGCCAGCAGCTTAAGCGAAGCGGGCGGCTACGAGCAGTACTTC. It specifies CASSLSEAGGYEQYF. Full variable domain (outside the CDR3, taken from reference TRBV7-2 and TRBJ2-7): GAGVSQSPSNKVTEKGKDVELRCDPISGHTALYWYRQSLGQGLEFLIYFQGNSAPDKSGLPSDRFSAERTGGSVSTLTIQRTQQEDSAVYLCASSLSEAGGYEQYFGPGTRLTVT.

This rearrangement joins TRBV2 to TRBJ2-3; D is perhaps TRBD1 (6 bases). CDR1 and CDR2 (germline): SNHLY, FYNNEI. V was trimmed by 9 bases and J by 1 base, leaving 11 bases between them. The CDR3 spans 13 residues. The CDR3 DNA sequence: TGTGCCAGTCTCAGGGGTGGCACAGATACGCAGTATTTT. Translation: CASLRGGTDTQYF.

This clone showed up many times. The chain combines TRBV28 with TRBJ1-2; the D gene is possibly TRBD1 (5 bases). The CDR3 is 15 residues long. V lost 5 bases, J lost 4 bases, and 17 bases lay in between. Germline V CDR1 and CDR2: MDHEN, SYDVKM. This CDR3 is CASSDRQTSGYGYTF. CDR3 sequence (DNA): TGTGCCAGCAGTGATAGACAGACGTCCGGCTATGGCTACACCTTC.

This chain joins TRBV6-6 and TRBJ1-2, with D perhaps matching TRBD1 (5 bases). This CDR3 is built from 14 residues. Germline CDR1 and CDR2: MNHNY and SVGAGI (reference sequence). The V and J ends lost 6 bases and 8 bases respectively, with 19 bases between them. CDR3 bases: TGTGCCAGCAGCCATGGTCCCCTGGGGGTCGGCTACACCTTC. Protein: CASSHGPLGVGYTF.

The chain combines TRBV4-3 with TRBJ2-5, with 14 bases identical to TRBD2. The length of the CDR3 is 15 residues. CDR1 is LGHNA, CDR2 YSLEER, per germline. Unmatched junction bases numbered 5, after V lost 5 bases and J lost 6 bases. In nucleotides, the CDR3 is TGCGCCAGCAGCAGGGGACTAGCGGGAGAACAGACCCAGTACTTC. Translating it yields CASSRGLAGEQTQYF.

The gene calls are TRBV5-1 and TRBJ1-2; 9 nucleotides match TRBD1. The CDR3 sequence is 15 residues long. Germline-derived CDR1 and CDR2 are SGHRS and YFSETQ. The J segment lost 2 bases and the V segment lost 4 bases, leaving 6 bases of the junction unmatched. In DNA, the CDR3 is TGCGCCAGCAGCACAGGGGGCTCCCCAAACTATGGCTACACCTTC. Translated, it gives CASSTGGSPNYGYTF.

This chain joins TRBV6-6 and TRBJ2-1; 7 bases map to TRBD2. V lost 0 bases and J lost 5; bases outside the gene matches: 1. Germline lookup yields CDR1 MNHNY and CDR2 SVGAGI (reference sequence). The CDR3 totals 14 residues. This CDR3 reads CASSYSLADNEQFF. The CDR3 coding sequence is TGTGCCAGCAGTTACTCTCTAGCGGACAATGAGCAGTTCTTC.

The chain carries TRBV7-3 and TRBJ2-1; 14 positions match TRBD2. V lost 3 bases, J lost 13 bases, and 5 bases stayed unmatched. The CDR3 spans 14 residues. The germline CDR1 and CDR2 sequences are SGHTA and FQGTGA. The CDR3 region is CASSFPGLAGVQFF. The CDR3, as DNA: TGTGCCAGCAGCTTTCCGGGACTAGCGGGAGTCCAGTTCTTC.

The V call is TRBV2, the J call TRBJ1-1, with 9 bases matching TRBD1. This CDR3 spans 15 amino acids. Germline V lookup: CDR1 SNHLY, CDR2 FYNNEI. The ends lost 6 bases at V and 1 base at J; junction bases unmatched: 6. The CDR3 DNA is TGTGCCAGCAGACCCGGGACAGGGCCGAACACTGAAGCTTTCTTT. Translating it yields CASRPGTGPNTEAFF.

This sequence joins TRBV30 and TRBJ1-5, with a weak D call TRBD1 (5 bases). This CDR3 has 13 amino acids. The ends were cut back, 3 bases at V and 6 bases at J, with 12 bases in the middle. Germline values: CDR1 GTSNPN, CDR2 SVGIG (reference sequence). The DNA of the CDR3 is TGTGCCTGGAGCCCAGGGTGGGGTCAGCCCCAGCATTTT. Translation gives CAWSPGWGQPQHF.

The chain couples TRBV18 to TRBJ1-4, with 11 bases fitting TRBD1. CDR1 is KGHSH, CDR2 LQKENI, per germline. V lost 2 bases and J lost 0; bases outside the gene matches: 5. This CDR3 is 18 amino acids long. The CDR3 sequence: CASSPGTGGVATNEKLFF. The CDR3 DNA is TGTGCCAGCTCACCAGGGACAGGGGGAGTTGCAACTAATGAAAAACTGTTTTTT.

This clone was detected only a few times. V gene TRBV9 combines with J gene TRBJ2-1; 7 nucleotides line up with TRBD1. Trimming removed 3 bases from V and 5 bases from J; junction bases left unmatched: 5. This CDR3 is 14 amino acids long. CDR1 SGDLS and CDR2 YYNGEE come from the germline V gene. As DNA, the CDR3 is TGTGCCAGCAGCGCCGAGGGGGCAGACAATGAGCAGTTCTTC. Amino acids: CASSAEGADNEQFF.

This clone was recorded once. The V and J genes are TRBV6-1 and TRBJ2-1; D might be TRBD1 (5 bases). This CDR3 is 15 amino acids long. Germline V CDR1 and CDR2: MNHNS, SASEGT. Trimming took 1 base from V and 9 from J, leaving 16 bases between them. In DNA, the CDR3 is TGTGCCAGCAGTGAAGGATCCAGGGTTAGGGGTGAGCAGTTCTTC. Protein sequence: CASSEGSRVRGEQFF.

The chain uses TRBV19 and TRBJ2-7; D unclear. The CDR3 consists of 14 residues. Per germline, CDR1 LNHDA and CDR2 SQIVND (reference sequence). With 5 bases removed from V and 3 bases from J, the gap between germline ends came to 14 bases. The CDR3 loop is CASSYNMGHYEQYF. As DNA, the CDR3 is TGTGCCAGTAGTTACAACATGGGTCACTACGAGCAGTACTTC.

The CDR3 nucleotides are TGTGCCAGCAGTTATTCAGGGCAGGGGTTAGGATCACCCCTCCACTTT. Its protein is CASSYSGQGLGSPLHF. This sequence joins TRBV27 and TRBJ1-6; TRBD1 might be the D (6 bases). With 4 bases removed from V and 10 bases from J, the gap between germline ends came to 20 bases. Germline values: CDR1 MNHEY, CDR2 SMNVEV (reference sequence). This CDR3 contains 16 residues.

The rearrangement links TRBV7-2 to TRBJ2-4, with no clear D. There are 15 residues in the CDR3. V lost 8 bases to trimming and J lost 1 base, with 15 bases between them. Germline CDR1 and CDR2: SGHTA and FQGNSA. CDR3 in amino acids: CASSLGIQAKNIQYF. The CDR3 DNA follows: TGTGCCAGCTCTTTAGGGATTCAGGCCAAAAACATTCAGTACTTC.

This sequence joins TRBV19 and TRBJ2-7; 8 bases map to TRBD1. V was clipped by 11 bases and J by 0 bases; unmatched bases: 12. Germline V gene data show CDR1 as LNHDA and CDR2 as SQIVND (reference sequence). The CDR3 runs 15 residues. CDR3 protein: CAAVPGTGGSYEQYF. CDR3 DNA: TGTGCCGCGGTGCCCGGGACAGGAGGCTCCTACGAGCAGTACTTC.

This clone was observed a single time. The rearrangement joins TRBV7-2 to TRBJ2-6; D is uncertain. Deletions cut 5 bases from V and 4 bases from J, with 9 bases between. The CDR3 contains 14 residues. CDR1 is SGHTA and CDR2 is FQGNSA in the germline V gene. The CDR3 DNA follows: TGTGCCAGCAGCCTCCCCCGGGGGGCCAACGTCCTGACTTTC. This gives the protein CASSLPRGANVLTF.

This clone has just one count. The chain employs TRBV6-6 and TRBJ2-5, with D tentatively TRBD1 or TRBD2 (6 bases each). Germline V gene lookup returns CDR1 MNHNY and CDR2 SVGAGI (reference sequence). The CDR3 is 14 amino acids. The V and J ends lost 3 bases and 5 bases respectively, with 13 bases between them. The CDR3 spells CASSYSGARETQYF. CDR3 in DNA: TGTGCCAGCAGTTATTCGGGGGCTCGGGAGACCCAGTACTTC.